Listed below are T cell receptor beta chains from one sample, sequenced in a study of T-cell reconstitution after alpha-beta-depleted transplantation in children. TCRdb used MiXCR to reprocess the PCR reads, holding one entry per CDR3 protein. Of approximately 220,000 distinct CDR3 sequences listed, around a sixth are singletons. Specimen: PBMCs, mostly from graft donor cells, collected 360 days after TCRalphabeta/CD19-depleted stem cell transplant. Receptor source: a male patient aged 2-9 years who had a stem cell transplant for acute lymphoblastic leukemia, so the T cells may come from the graft donor. CDR3s include the opening cysteine and the closing phenylalanine or tryptophan. The order of the fields is CDR3 DNA, CDR3 protein, clone size, J gene, V gene, D gene. The D gene is left open where the match is weak. Expanded clones are given a class, and other clones once, few, many or no size at all.

cdr3_nt: TGTGCCAGCAGCTCCATACGCCCTAGAGGGTCGAACACCGGGGAGCTGTTTTTT
cdr3_aa: CASSSIRPRGSNTGELFF
clone_size: many
j_call: TRBJ2-2
v_call: TRBV11-1
d_call: .

cdr3_nt: TGTGCCAGCAGCAAAACCCGGGACAGGGACCGATCCGAGCAGTACTTC
cdr3_aa: CASSKTRDRDRSEQYF
clone_size: .
j_call: TRBJ2-7
v_call: TRBV21-1
d_call: .

cdr3_nt: TGTGCCAGCAGCCAAGTTGCGGGGGCCATACAAGAGACCCAGTACTTC
cdr3_aa: CASSQVAGAIQETQYF
clone_size: .
j_call: TRBJ2-5
v_call: TRBV3-1
d_call: .

cdr3_nt: TGTGCCAGCAGTTTAGGTGGTCCAGGGGGAGATGGAAACACCATATATTTT
cdr3_aa: CASSLGGPGGDGNTIYF
clone_size: .
j_call: TRBJ1-3
v_call: TRBV12-3/TRBV12-4
d_call: TRBD1

cdr3_nt: TGTGCCAGCAGCTTGCAGAATTCACCCCTCCACTTT
cdr3_aa: CASSLQNSPLHF
clone_size: few
j_call: TRBJ1-6
v_call: TRBV5-5
d_call: .

cdr3_nt: TGCAGTGCAGACAGGGAGAACACCGGGGAGCTGTTTTTT
cdr3_aa: CSADRENTGELFF
clone_size: few
j_call: TRBJ2-2
v_call: TRBV20-1
d_call: TRBD1

cdr3_nt: TGTGCCAGCAGTCTTAGACAGGGTCTTGACGAGCAGTACTTC
cdr3_aa: CASSLRQGLDEQYF
clone_size: .
j_call: TRBJ2-7
v_call: TRBV2
d_call: TRBD1

cdr3_nt: TGTGCCAGAGGATATCTGAACACTGAAGCTTTCTTT
cdr3_aa: CARGYLNTEAFF
clone_size: few
j_call: TRBJ1-1
v_call: TRBV6-2/TRBV6-3
d_call: .

cdr3_nt: TGTGCCAGCAGCCCGACGGGACAGCAAATTAACTATGGCTACACCTTC
cdr3_aa: CASSPTGQQINYGYTF
clone_size: few
j_call: TRBJ1-2
v_call: TRBV13
d_call: TRBD1

cdr3_nt: TGTGCCAGCAGTTACACCGGGACAGGCGGTCAGCCCCAGCATTTT
cdr3_aa: CASSYTGTGGQPQHF
clone_size: .
j_call: TRBJ1-5
v_call: TRBV12-3/TRBV12-4
d_call: TRBD1

cdr3_nt: TGTGCCAGCAGTGACAGGGAAGGGTATGGCTACACCTTC
cdr3_aa: CASSDREGYGYTF
clone_size: few
j_call: TRBJ1-2
v_call: TRBV2
d_call: .

cdr3_nt: TGTGCCAGCAGCCTAAAAGGGGGCAATGAGCAGTTCTTC
cdr3_aa: CASSLKGGNEQFF
clone_size: many
j_call: TRBJ2-1
v_call: TRBV7-8
d_call: .

cdr3_nt: TGTGCCAGCAGCCCACGGCGTTGGCTAGCGGGGGGGCGCAACACCGGGGAGCTGTTTTTT
cdr3_aa: CASSPRRWLAGGRNTGELFF
clone_size: .
j_call: TRBJ2-2
v_call: TRBV7-8
d_call: TRBD2

cdr3_nt: TGTGCCAGCTCACCACGAACAGAATCCTTCACAGATACGCAGTATTTT
cdr3_aa: CASSPRTESFTDTQYF
clone_size: few
j_call: TRBJ2-3
v_call: TRBV18
d_call: .

cdr3_nt: TGTGCCAGCAGCCCAGACTACACTGAAGCTTTCTTT
cdr3_aa: CASSPDYTEAFF
clone_size: .
j_call: TRBJ1-1
v_call: TRBV11-2
d_call: .

cdr3_nt: TGTGCCAGCACGGAAGGACAGGGCAATTCACCCCTCCACTTT
cdr3_aa: CASTEGQGNSPLHF
clone_size: few
j_call: TRBJ1-6
v_call: TRBV27
d_call: TRBD1

cdr3_nt: TGTGCCAGCAGCTTTAGGACAGAAGCCACAGATACGCAGTATTTT
cdr3_aa: CASSFRTEATDTQYF
clone_size: many
j_call: TRBJ2-3
v_call: TRBV5-6
d_call: .

cdr3_nt: TGCGCCAGCAGTCCCGTCGCACACGCCGGGGAGCTGTTTTTT
cdr3_aa: CASSPVAHAGELFF
clone_size: few
j_call: TRBJ2-2
v_call: TRBV5-1
d_call: .

cdr3_nt: TGTGCCAGCAGCCCCAGCGGGGGGAACGACGAGCAGTACTTC
cdr3_aa: CASSPSGGNDEQYF
clone_size: .
j_call: TRBJ2-7
v_call: TRBV5-4
d_call: TRBD2

cdr3_nt: TGCAGTGCTAGAGTGGGCTCGAGCTCCTACAATGAGCAGTTCTTC
cdr3_aa: CSARVGSSSYNEQFF
clone_size: few
j_call: TRBJ2-1
v_call: TRBV20-1
d_call: .

cdr3_nt: TGTGCCAGCAGCCTTGCAACCGGCAATGAGCAGTTCTTC
cdr3_aa: CASSLATGNEQFF
clone_size: .
j_call: TRBJ2-1
v_call: TRBV7-3
d_call: .

cdr3_nt: TGCGCCAGCAAGCCGGGACAGGGGGCTGGATTGCCTCAGCCCCAGCATTTT
cdr3_aa: CASKPGQGAGLPQPQHF
clone_size: .
j_call: TRBJ1-5
v_call: TRBV5-1
d_call: TRBD1

cdr3_nt: TGCGCCAGCAGCGAACCGGGACACAGCCAAGAGACCCAGTACTTC
cdr3_aa: CASSEPGHSQETQYF
clone_size: .
j_call: TRBJ2-5
v_call: TRBV5-1
d_call: .

cdr3_nt: TGTGCCAGCAGGACAGGGCCCGAAGCTTTCTTT
cdr3_aa: CASRTGPEAFF
clone_size: few
j_call: TRBJ1-1
v_call: TRBV12-3/TRBV12-4
d_call: TRBD1

cdr3_nt: TGTGCCAGCAGCGTACAGGGGGCCCACGGAGGGCACACTGAAGCTTTCTTT
cdr3_aa: CASSVQGAHGGHTEAFF
clone_size: few
j_call: TRBJ1-1
v_call: TRBV12-3/TRBV12-4
d_call: TRBD1

cdr3_nt: TGTGCCAGCGAAGGCAGCGGGATCAATGAGCAGTTCTTC
cdr3_aa: CASEGSGINEQFF
clone_size: .
j_call: TRBJ2-1
v_call: TRBV6-2/TRBV6-3
d_call: TRBD2

cdr3_nt: TGTGCCAGCAGCCCGGAACATCGAAACAGGGGGCGGCAGTACTTC
cdr3_aa: CASSPEHRNRGRQYF
clone_size: few
j_call: TRBJ2-7
v_call: TRBV3-1
d_call: TRBD1

cdr3_nt: TGTGCCAGCTCACCATACGGACAGCAGGCTGAAGCTTTCTTT
cdr3_aa: CASSPYGQQAEAFF
clone_size: .
j_call: TRBJ1-1
v_call: TRBV18
d_call: .

cdr3_nt: TGTGCCAGCAGCGTAGTTGGGGGGGAGGGCACAGATACGCAGTATTTT
cdr3_aa: CASSVVGGEGTDTQYF
clone_size: few
j_call: TRBJ2-3
v_call: TRBV9
d_call: TRBD2

cdr3_nt: TGCGCCAGCAGCTTGTCATCCCAGGCGGGCACTGAAGCTTTCTTT
cdr3_aa: CASSLSSQAGTEAFF
clone_size: few
j_call: TRBJ1-1
v_call: TRBV5-1
d_call: .

cdr3_nt: TGTGCCACGGGTCTCAGACAGCAGAACACTGAAGCTTTCTTT
cdr3_aa: CATGLRQQNTEAFF
clone_size: .
j_call: TRBJ1-1
v_call: TRBV12-3/TRBV12-4
d_call: .

cdr3_nt: TGCAGTGCTAGAAGCGGTAGGGCCAACGTCCTGACTTTC
cdr3_aa: CSARSGRANVLTF
clone_size: .
j_call: TRBJ2-6
v_call: TRBV20-1
d_call: .

cdr3_nt: TGTGCCAGCAGTGAAATGAGAGCTTTTAACACCGGGGAGCTGTTTTTT
cdr3_aa: CASSEMRAFNTGELFF
clone_size: few
j_call: TRBJ2-2
v_call: TRBV6-1
d_call: .

cdr3_nt: TGTGCCAGCTCACCTGGTTCCCCAGATACGCAGTATTTT
cdr3_aa: CASSPGSPDTQYF
clone_size: few
j_call: TRBJ2-3
v_call: TRBV18
d_call: .

cdr3_nt: TGTGCCAGCTCCCCCTCGGCAACTGGAAACACCATATATTTT
cdr3_aa: CASSPSATGNTIYF
clone_size: few
j_call: TRBJ1-3
v_call: TRBV18
d_call: .

cdr3_nt: TGTGCCACCAGTGATCCGCCGGGACTAGCGGTGAACACCGGGGAGCTGTTTTTT
cdr3_aa: CATSDPPGLAVNTGELFF
clone_size: .
j_call: TRBJ2-2
v_call: TRBV24-1
d_call: TRBD2

cdr3_nt: TGTGCCAGCAGTTTCCGTAGTGGCGCCCAAGAGACCCAGTACTTC
cdr3_aa: CASSFRSGAQETQYF
clone_size: .
j_call: TRBJ2-5
v_call: TRBV12-3/TRBV12-4
d_call: .

cdr3_nt: TGTGCCAGCAGCCAAGATAGGAACTACGAGCAGTACTTC
cdr3_aa: CASSQDRNYEQYF
clone_size: few
j_call: TRBJ2-7
v_call: TRBV3-1
d_call: .

cdr3_nt: TGCGCCAGCAGCGGGGACAACACCATATATTTT
cdr3_aa: CASSGDNTIYF
clone_size: few
j_call: TRBJ1-3
v_call: TRBV5-1
d_call: .

cdr3_nt: TGCGCCAGCGCCCCGACAGGGGGGCTCCAAGAGACCCAGTACTTC
cdr3_aa: CASAPTGGLQETQYF
clone_size: few
j_call: TRBJ2-5
v_call: TRBV5-1
d_call: TRBD1

cdr3_nt: TGCGCCAGCAGCATTAGCGGGGCTCGCTCTGGGGCCAACGTCCTGACTTTC
cdr3_aa: CASSISGARSGANVLTF
clone_size: .
j_call: TRBJ2-6
v_call: TRBV10-2
d_call: TRBD2

cdr3_nt: TGTGCCAGCAGCCCCCTATCCGGGACAGGGACATACGAGCAGTACTTC
cdr3_aa: CASSPLSGTGTYEQYF
clone_size: .
j_call: TRBJ2-7
v_call: TRBV7-9
d_call: TRBD1

cdr3_nt: TGCGCCAGCAGCTTGGTTCTGGAGTTCGGGGACAAAAACATTCAGTACTTC
cdr3_aa: CASSLVLEFGDKNIQYF
clone_size: .
j_call: TRBJ2-4
v_call: TRBV5-1
d_call: .

cdr3_nt: TGCAGTGCTGTACCGGGACCGCAAGAGACCCAGTACTTC
cdr3_aa: CSAVPGPQETQYF
clone_size: .
j_call: TRBJ2-5
v_call: TRBV20-1
d_call: .

cdr3_nt: TGTGCCAGCTCACCACAACCATGGGGGCTTGGTACTGAAGCTTTCTTT
cdr3_aa: CASSPQPWGLGTEAFF
clone_size: few
j_call: TRBJ1-1
v_call: TRBV18
d_call: .

cdr3_nt: TGTGCCAGCAGCTCTGTCAGGGGGCGGGAGACCCAGTACTTC
cdr3_aa: CASSSVRGRETQYF
clone_size: few
j_call: TRBJ2-5
v_call: TRBV7-2
d_call: TRBD1